The TCR beta chain described here comes from a study of shared clonotypes between healthy human individuals. Repertoires were generated with immunoSEQ multiplex PCR, while TCRdb's copy carries only in-frame clones and drops some. The sample includes more than 150,000 clones, 65% to 80% of them seen just once. The CDR3 is made up of 15 amino acids. V was pared by 7 bases and J by 1 base, with 12 bases between. Looked up from germline, CDR1 is SGHRS and CDR2 is YFSETQ. In regard to this clone: The sample contains more than one DNA sequence encoding this CDR3.

The sequence derives from a man younger than 40 in good health. Input material: memory CD4+ T cells sorted from blood. Regarding subset: CD45RA-negative fraction. This chain uses TRBV5-1 with TRBJ2-6; D perhaps matches TRBD2 (6 bases). The CDR3 nucleotides read TGCGCCAGCTACGGGGGTGGGTCTGGGGCCAACGTCCTGACTTTC. Protein sequence: CASYGGGSGANVLTF.